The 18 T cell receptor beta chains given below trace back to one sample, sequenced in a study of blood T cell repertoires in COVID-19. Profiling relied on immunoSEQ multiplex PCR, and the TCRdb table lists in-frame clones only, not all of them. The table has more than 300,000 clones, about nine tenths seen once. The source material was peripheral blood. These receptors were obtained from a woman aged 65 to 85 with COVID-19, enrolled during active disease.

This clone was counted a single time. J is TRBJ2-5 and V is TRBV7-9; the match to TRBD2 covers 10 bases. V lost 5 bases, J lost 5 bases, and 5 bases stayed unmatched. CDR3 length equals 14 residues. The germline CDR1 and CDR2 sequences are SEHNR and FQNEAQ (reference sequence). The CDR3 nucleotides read TGTGCCAGCAGCCACCTAGCGGGGGAGGAGACCCAGTACTTC. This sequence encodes CASSHLAGEETQYF.

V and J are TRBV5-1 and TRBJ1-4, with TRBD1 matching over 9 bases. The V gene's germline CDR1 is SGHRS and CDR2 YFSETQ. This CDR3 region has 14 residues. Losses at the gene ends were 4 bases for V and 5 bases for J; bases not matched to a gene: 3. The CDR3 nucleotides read TGCGCCAGCAGCACCGGGACAGGGAATGAAAAACTGTTTTTT. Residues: CASSTGTGNEKLFF.

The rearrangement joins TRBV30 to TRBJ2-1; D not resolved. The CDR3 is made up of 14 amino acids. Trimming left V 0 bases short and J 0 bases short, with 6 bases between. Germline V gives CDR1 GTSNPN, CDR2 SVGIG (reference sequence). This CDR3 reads CAWSVSVSYNEQFF. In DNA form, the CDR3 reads TGTGCCTGGAGTGTTTCTGTCTCCTACAATGAGCAGTTCTTC.

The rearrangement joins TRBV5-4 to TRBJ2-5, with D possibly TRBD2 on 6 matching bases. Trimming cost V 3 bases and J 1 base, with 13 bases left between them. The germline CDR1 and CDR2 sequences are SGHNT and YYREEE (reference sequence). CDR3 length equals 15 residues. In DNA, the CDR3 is TGTGCCAGCAGCTCGCTTGGGGGAGGCCAAGAGACCCAGTACTTC. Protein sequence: CASSSLGGGQETQYF.

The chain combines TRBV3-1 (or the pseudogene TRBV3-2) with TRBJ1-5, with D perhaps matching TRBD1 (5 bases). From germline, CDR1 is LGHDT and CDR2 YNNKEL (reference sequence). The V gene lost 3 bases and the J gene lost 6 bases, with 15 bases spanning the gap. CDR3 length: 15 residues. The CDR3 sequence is CASSQGPRAVQPQHF. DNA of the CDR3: TGTGCCAGCAGCCAGGGGCCAAGGGCGGTTCAGCCCCAGCATTTT.

In DNA, the CDR3 is TGTGCCAGCAGCCCCCCGGGACAGGGCCACCGGGTTGGCTACACCTTC. Translation gives CASSPPGQGHRVGYTF. V is TRBV9 and J is TRBJ1-2, with 9 bases aligning to TRBD1. The CDR3 sequence is 16 residues long. The junction had 14 bases not matched to a gene; V was cut back by 4 bases and J by 7 bases. Germline values: CDR1 SGDLS, CDR2 YYNGEE.

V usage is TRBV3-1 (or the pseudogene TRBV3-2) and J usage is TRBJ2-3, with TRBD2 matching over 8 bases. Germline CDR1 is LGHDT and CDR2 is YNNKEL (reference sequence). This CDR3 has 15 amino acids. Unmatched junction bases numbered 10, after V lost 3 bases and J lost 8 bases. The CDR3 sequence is CASSQTWDAGGTQYF. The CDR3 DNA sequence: TGTGCCAGCAGCCAGACGTGGGACGCGGGAGGTACGCAGTATTTT.

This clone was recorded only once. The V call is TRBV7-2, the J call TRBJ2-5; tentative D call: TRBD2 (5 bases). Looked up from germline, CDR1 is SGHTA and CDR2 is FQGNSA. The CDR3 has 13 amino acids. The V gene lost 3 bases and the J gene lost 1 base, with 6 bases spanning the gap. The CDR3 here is CASSFGVQETQYF. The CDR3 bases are TGTGCCAGCAGCTTCGGGGTCCAAGAGACCCAGTACTTC.

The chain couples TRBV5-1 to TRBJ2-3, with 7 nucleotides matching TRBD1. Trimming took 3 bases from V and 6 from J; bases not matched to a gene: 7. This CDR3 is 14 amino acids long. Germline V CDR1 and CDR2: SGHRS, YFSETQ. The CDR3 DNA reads TGCGCCAGCAGCTCGCCTGACAGGGACGATACGCAGTATTTT. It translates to CASSSPDRDDTQYF.

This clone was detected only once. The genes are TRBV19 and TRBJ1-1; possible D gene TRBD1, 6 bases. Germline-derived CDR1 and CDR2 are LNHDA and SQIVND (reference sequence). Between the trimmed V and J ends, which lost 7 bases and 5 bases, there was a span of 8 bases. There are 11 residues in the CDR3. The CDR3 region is CASKGGTEAFF. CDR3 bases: TGTGCCAGTAAGGGGGGGACTGAAGCTTTCTTT. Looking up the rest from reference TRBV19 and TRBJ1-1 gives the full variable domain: DGGITQSPKYLFRKEGQNVTLSCEQNLNHDAMYWYRQDPGQGLRLIYYSQIVNDFQKGDIAEGYSVSREKKESFPLTVTSAQKNPTAFYLCASKGGTEAFFGQGTRLTVV.

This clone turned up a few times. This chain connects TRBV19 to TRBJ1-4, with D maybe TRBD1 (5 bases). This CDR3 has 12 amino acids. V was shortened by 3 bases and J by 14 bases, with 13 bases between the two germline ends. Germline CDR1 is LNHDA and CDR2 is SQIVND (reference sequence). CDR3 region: CASSIRDSGLFF. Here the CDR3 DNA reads TGTGCCAGTAGTATCCGGGACTCAGGCCTGTTTTTT.

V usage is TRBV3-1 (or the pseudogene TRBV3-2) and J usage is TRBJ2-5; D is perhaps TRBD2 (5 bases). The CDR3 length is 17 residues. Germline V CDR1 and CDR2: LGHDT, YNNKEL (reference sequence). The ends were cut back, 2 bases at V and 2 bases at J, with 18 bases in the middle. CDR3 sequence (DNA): TGTGCCAGCAGCCAATTCCTTGGCGGAGCGGAACAAGAGACCCAGTACTTC. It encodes CASSQFLGGAEQETQYF.

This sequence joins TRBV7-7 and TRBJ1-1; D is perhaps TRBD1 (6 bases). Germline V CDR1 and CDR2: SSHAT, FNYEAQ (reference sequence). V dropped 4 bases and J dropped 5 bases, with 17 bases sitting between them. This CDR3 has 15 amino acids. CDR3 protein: CASSSPPRGSTEAFF. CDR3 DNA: TGTGCCAGCAGCTCGCCCCCCAGGGGTAGTACTGAAGCTTTCTTT.

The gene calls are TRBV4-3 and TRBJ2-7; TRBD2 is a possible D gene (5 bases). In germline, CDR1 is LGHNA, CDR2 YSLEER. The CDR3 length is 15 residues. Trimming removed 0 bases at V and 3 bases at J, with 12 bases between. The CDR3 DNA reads TGCGCCAGCAGCCAAGATCTAGCAAGAGGCTACGAGCAGTACTTC. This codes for CASSQDLARGYEQYF.

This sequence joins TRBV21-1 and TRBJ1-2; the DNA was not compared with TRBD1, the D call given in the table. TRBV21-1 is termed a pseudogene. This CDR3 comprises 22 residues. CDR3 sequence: CASSKEIPTWWRDRGRVYGYTF. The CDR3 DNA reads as TGTGCCAGCAGCAAAGAAATACCCACCTGGTGGCGGGACAGGGGGCGGGTATATGGCTACACCTTC.

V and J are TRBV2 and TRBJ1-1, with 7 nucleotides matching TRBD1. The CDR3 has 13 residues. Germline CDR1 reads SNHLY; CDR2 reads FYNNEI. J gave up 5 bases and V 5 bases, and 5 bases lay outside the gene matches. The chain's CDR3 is CASSFQGGTEAFF. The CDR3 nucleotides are TGTGCCAGCAGTTTTCAGGGGGGAACTGAAGCTTTCTTT. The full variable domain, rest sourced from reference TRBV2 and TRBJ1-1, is EPEVTQTPSHQVTQMGQEVILRCVPISNHLYFYWYRQILGQKVEFLVSFYNNEISEKSEIFDDQFSVERPDGSNFTLKIRSTKLEDSAMYFCASSFQGGTEAFFGQGTRLTVV.

This CDR3 reads CASSLEGEAPLHF. CDR3 in DNA: TGTGCCAGCAGCTTAGAAGGGGAGGCACCCCTCCACTTT. The gene calls are TRBV7-9 and TRBJ1-6; perhaps TRBD1 as D (5 bases). Looked up from germline, CDR1 is SEHNR and CDR2 is FQNEAQ (reference sequence). Trimming took off 1 base at V and 11 bases at J, with 9 bases between the two ends. The CDR3 totals 13 residues.

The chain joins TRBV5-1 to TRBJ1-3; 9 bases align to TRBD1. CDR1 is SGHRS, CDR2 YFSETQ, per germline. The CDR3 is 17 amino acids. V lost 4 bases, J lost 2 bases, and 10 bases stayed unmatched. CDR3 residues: CASSTDRGSGPGNTIYF. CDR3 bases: TGCGCCAGCAGCACGGACAGGGGATCGGGGCCTGGAAACACCATATATTTT.